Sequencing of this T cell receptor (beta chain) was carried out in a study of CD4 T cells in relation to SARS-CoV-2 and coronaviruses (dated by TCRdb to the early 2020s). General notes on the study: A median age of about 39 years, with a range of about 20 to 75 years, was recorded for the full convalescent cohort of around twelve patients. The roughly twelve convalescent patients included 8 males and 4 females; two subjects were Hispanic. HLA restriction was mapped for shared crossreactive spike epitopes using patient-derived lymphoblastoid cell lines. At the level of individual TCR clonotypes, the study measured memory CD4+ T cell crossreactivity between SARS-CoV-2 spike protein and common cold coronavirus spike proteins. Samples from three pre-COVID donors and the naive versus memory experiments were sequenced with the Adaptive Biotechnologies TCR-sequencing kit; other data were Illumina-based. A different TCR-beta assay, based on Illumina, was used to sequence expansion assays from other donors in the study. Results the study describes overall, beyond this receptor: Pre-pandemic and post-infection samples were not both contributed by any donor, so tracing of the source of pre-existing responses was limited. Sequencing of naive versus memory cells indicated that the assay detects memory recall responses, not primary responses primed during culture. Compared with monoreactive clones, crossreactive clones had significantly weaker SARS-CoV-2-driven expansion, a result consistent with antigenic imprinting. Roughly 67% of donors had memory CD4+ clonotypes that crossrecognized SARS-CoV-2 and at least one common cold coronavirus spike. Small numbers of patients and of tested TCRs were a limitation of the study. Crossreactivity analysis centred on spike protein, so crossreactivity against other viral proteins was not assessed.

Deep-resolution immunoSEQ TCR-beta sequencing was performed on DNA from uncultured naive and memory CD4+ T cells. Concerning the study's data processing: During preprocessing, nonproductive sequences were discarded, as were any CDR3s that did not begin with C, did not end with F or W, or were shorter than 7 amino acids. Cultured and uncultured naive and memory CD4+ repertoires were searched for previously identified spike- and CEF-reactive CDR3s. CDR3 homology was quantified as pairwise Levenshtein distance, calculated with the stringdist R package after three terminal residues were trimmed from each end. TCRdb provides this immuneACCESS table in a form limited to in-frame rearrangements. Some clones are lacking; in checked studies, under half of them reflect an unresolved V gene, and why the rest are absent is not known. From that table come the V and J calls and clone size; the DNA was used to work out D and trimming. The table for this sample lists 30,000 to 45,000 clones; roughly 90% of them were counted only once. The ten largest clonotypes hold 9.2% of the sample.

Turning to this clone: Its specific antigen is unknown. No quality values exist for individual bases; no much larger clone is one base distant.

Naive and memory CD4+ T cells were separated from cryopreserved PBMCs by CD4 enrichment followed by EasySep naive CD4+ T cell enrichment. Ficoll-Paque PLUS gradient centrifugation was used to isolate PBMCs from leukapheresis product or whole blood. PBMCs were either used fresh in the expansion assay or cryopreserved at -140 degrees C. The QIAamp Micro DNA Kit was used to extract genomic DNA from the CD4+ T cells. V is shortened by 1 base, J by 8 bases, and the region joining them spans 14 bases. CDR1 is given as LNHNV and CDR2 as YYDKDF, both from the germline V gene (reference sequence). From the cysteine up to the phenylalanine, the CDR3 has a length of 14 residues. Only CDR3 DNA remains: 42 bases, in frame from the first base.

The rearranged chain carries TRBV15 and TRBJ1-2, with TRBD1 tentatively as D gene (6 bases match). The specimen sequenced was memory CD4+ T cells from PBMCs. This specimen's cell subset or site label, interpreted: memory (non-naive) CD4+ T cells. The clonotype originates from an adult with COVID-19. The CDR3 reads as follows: CATSRALQGYGYTF. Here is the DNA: TGTGCCACCAGCAGAGCCTTACAGGGTTACGGCTACACCTTC. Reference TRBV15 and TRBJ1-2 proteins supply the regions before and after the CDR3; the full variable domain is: DAMVIQNPRYQVTQFGKPVTLSCSQTLNHNVMYWYQQKSSQAPKLLFHYYDKDFNNEADTPDNFQSRRPNTSFCFLDIRSPGLGDTAMYLCATSRALQGYGYTFGSGTRLTVV.